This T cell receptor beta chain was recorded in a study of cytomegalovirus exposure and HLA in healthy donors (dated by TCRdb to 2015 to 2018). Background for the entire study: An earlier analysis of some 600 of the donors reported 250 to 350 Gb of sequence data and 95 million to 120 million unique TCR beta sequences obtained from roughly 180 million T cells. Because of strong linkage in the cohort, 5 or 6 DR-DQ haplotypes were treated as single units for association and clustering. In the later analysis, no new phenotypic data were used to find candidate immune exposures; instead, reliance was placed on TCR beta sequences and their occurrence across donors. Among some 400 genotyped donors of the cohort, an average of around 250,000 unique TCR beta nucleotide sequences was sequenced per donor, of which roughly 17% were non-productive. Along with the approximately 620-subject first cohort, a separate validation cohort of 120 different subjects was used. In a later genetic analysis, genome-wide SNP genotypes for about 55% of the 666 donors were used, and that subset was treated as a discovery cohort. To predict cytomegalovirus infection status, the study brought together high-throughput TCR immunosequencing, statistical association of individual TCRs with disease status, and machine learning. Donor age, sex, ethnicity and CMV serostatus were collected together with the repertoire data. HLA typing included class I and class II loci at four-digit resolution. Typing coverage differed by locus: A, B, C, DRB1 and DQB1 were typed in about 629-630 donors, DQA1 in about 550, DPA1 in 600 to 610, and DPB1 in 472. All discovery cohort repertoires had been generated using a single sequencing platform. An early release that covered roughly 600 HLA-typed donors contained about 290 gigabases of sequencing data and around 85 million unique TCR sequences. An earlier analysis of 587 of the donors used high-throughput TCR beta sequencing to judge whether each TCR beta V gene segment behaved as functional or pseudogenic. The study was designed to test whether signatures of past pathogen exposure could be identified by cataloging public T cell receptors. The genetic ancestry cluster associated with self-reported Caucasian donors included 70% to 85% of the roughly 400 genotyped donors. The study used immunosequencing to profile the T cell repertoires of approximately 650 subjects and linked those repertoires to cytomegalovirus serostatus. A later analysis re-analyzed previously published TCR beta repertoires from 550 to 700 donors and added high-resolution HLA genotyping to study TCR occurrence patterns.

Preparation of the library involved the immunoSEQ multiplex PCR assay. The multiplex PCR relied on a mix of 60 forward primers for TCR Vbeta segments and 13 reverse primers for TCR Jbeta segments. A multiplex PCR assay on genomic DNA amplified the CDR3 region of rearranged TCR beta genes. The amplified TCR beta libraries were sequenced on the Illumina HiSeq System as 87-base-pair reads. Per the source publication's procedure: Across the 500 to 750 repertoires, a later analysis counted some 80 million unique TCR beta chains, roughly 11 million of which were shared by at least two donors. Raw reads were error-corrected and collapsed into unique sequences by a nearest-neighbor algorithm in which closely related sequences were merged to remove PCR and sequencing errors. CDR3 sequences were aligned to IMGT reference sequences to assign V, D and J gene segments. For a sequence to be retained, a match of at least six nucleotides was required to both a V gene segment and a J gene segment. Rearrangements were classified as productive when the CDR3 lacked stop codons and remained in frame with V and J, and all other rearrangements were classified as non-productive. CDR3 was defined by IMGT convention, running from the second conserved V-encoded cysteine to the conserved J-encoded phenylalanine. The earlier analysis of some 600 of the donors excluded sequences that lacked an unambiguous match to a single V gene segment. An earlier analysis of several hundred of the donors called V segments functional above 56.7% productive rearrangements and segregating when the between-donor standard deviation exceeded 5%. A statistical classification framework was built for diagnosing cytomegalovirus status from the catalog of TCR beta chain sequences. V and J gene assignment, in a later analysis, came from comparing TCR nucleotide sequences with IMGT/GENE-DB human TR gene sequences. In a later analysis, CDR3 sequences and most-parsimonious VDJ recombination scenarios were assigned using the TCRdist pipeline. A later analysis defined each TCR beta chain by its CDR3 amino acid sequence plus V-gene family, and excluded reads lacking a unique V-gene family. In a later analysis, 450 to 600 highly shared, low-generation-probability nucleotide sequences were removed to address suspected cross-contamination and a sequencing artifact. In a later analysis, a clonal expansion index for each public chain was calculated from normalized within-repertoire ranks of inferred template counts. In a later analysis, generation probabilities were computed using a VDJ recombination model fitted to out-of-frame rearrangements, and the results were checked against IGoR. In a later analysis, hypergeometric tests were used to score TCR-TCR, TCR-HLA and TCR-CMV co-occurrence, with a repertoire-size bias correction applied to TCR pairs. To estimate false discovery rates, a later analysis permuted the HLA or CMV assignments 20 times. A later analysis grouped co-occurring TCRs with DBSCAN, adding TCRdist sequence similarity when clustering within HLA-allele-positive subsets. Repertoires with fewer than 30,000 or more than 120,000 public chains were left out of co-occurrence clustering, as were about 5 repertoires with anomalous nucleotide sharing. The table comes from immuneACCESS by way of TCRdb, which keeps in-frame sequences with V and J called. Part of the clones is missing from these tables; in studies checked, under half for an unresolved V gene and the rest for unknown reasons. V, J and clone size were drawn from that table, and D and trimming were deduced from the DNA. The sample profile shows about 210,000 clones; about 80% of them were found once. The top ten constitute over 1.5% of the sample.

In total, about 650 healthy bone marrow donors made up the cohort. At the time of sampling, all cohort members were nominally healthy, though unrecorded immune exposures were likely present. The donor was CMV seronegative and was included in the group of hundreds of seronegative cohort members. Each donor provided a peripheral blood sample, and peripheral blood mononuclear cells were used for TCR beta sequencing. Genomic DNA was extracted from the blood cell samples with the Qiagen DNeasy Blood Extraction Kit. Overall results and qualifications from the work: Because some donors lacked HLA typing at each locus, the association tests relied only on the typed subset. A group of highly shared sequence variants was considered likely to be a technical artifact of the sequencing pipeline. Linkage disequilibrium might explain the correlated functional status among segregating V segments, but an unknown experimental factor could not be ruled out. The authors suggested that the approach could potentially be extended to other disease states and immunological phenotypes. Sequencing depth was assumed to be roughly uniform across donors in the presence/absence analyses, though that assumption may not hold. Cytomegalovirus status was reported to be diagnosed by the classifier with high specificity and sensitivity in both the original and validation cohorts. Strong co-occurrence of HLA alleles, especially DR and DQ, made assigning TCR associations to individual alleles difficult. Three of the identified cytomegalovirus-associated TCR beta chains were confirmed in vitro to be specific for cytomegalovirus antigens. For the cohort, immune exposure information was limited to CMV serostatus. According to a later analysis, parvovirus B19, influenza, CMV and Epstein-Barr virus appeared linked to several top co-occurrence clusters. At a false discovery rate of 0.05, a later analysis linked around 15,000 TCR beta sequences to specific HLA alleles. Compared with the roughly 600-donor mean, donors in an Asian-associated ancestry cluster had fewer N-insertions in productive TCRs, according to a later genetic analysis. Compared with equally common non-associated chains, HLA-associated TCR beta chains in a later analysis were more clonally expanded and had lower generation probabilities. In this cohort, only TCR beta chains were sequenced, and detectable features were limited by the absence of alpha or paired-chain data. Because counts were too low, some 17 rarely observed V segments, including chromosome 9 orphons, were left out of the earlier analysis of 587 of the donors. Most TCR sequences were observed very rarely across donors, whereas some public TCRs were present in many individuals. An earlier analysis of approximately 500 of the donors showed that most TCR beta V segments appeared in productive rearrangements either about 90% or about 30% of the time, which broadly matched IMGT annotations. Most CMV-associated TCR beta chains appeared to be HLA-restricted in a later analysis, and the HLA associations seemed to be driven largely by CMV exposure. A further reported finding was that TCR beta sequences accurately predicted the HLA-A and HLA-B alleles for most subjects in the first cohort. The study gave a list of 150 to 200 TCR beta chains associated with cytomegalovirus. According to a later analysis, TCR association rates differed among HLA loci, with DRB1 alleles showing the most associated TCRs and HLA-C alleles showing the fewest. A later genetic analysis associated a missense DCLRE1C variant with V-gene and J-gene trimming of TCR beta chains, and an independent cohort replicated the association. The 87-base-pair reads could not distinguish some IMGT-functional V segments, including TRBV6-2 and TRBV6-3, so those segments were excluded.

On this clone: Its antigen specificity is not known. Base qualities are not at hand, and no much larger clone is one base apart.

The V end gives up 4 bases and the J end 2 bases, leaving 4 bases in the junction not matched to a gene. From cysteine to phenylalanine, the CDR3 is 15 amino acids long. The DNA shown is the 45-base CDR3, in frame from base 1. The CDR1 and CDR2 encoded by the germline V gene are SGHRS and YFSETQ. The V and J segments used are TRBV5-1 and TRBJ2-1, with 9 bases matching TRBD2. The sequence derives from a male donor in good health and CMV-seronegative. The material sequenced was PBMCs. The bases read TGCGCCAGCAGCCTAGCGGGATTCGCCTACAATGAGCAGTTCTTC. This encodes CASSLAGFAYNEQFF.